This TCR beta chain was recorded in a study of CD8+ T cells in alopecia areata. TCR sequencing used cDNA made by reverse transcription of extracted RNA. Only in-frame clones appear in the TCRdb table, and some are missing; sequencing was by immunoSEQ multiplex PCR. This repertoire shows approximately 65,000 clones, roughly 46% found once; its top ten account for about a fifth. Germline V gives CDR1 SNHLY, CDR2 FYNNEI. Unmatched junction bases numbered 5, after V lost 4 bases and J lost 3 bases. This CDR3 is 15 amino acids long. Treatment defined: oral pan-JAK inhibitor, 5-10 mg twice daily. This clone has just a few counts.

This rearrangement joins TRBV2 to TRBJ2-2; TRBD1 matches 7 bases. This specimen was CD8+ T cells sorted from blood, taken at approximately week 39, from a patient treated with tofacitinib. The clonotype comes from a human donor with alopecia areata. The CDR3 nucleotides read TGTGCCAGCAGTGGTCGGCAGGGGGACACCGGGGAGCTGTTTTTT. Residues: CASSGRQGDTGELFF.